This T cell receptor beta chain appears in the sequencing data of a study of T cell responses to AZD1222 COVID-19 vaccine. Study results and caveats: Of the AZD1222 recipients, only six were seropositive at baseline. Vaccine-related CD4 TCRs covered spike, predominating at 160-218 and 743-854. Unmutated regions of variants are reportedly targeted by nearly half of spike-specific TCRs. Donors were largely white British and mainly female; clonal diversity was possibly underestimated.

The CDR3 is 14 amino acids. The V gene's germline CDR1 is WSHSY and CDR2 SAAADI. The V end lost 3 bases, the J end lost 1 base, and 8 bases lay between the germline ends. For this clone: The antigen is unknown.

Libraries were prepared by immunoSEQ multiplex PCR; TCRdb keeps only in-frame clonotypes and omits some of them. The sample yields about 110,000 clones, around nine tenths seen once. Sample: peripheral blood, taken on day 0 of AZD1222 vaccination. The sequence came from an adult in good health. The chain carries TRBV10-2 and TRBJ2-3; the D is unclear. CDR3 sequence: CASSDLQGTDTQYF. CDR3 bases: TGCGCCAGCAGTGATCTCCAGGGCACAGATACGCAGTATTTT.